The 16 T cell receptor beta chains in this list originate from one sample, sequenced in a study of shared T cell receptors in the human thymus. Repertoires were generated with immunoSEQ multiplex PCR, while TCRdb's copy carries only in-frame clones and drops some. Among approximately 660,000 clones listed, roughly 90% were seen once. This sample also belongs to another study, concerning human thymus T cells.

The sequencing sample was made of thymocytes. All receptors come from a boy less than two years old with a congenital heart defect.

V usage is TRBV2 and J usage is TRBJ1-1, with D maybe TRBD1 (6 bases). The CDR3 spans 18 residues. Germline CDR1 reads SNHLY; CDR2 reads FYNNEI. V lost 7 bases, J lost 1 base, and 25 bases lay in between. The CDR3 bases are TGTGCCAGCAAAGCGGAGACCCGACCACAGGGCCCGAACACTGAAGCTTTCTTT. It specifies CASKAETRPQGPNTEAFF.

The rearrangement uses TRBV28 and TRBJ2-1; 7 nucleotides agree with TRBD2. CDR1 and CDR2 (germline): MDHEN, SYDVKM. The CDR3 spans 17 residues. V trimming: 0 bases; J trimming: 1 base; junction bases outside the gene matches: 6. This CDR3 is CASSLCWLAESYNEQFF. As DNA, the CDR3 is TGTGCCAGCAGTTTATGCTGGCTAGCGGAGTCCTACAATGAGCAGTTCTTC. Combining the CDR3 with reference TRBV28 and TRBJ2-1 gives the whole variable domain DVKVTQSSRYLVKRTGEKVFLECVQDMDHENMFWYRQDPGLGLRLIYFSYDVKMKEKGDIPEGYSVSREKKERFSLILESASTNQTSMYLCASSLCWLAESYNEQFFGPGTRLTVL.

The V call is TRBV5-1, the J call TRBJ2-3; no firm D call. The CDR3 loop spans 16 amino acids. Trimming left V 3 bases short and J 6 bases short, with 20 bases between. Germline assignment: CDR1 SGHRS and CDR2 YFSETQ. The CDR3 nucleotides are TGCGCCAGCAGCTCTCAGACGACTCGAACATTGGATACGCAGTATTTT. It yields the protein CASSSQTTRTLDTQYF.

The table lists this clone with a count of one. V usage is TRBV6-1 and J usage is TRBJ1-1; no clear D. Between the trimmed V and J ends, which lost 4 bases and 2 bases, there was a span of 8 bases. The CDR3 contains 13 residues. Germline V lookup: CDR1 MNHNS, CDR2 SASEGT. CDR3 sequence reads: CASSARGNTEAFF. In DNA, the CDR3 is TGTGCCAGCAGTGCTCGGGGAAACACTGAAGCTTTCTTT.

Points on this clone: Distinct nucleotide sequences in the sample also encode this CDR3. The J gene is TRBJ2-7, the V gene TRBV2; 10 bases are a match to TRBD1. V lost 3 bases and J lost 5; bases outside the gene matches: 4. This CDR3 is 14 amino acids long. In germline, CDR1 is SNHLY, CDR2 FYNNEI. CDR3 in amino acids: CASSDGTGVHEQYF. The CDR3 DNA reads TGTGCCAGCAGTGACGGGACAGGGGTCCACGAGCAGTACTTC.

The gene calls are TRBV11-2 and TRBJ2-7; a weak D match, TRBD1 (7 bases). V was cut by 1 base and J by 3 bases, with 22 bases left in between. The CDR3 spans 18 residues. Germline CDR1 reads SGHAT; CDR2 reads FQNNGV. In nucleotides, the CDR3 is TGTGCCAGCAGCTTAGGAGGTCGCGGGACAGTGAAAATCTACGAGCAGTACTTC. Protein sequence: CASSLGGRGTVKIYEQYF.

The chain combines TRBV4-1 with TRBJ2-1, with TRBD2 as a possible D gene (6 bases). CDR3 length: 17 amino acids. The germline gives CDR1 MGHRA, CDR2 YSYEKL. Trimming took off 4 bases at V and 6 bases at J, with 22 bases between the two ends. In DNA form, the CDR3 reads TGCGCCAGCAGCCCCACCACGGGGGTCCAGGAAGGCAATGAGCAGTTCTTC. Its protein is CASSPTTGVQEGNEQFF.

The gene calls are TRBV13 and TRBJ1-2; 10 bases fit TRBD1. Losses at the gene ends were 6 bases for V and 3 bases for J; bases not matched to a gene: 4. The CDR3 is 14 residues long. Germline CDR1 reads PRHDT; CDR2 reads FYEKMQ (reference sequence). The CDR3 DNA reads TGTGCCAGCAGGGGACAGGGGAGCGACTATGGCTACACCTTC. It encodes CASRGQGSDYGYTF.

The rearrangement links TRBV5-1 to TRBJ2-7, with D maybe TRBD1 (5 bases). There are 14 residues in the CDR3. Trimming left V 0 bases short and J 5 bases short, with 12 bases between. Germline CDR1 SGHRS, CDR2 YFSETQ. This CDR3 reads CASSLEQGYHEQYF. The CDR3 bases are TGCGCCAGCAGCTTGGAGCAGGGTTACCACGAGCAGTACTTC.

V is TRBV4-3 and J is TRBJ2-7; 9 nucleotides agree with TRBD1. Trimming removed 3 bases from V and 6 bases from J; junction bases left unmatched: 15. The CDR3 sequence is 17 residues long. Germline V gene lookup returns CDR1 LGHNA and CDR2 YSLEER. The CDR3 region is CASSHVVPGQGVSEQYF. Written as DNA, the CDR3 is TGCGCCAGCAGCCACGTAGTACCGGGACAGGGTGTCTCCGAGCAGTACTTC.

The chain combines TRBV2 with TRBJ2-7, with D possibly matching TRBD1 (5 bases). This CDR3 region has 12 residues. The V and J ends lost 4 bases and 3 bases respectively, with 7 bases between them. Germline values: CDR1 SNHLY, CDR2 FYNNEI. The CDR3 coding sequence is TGTGCCAGCAGTGCAGGGTACTACGAGCAGTACTTC. It is translated as CASSAGYYEQYF.

V usage is TRBV9 and J usage is TRBJ2-2; 9 positions match TRBD2. V was clipped by 3 bases and J by 1 base; unmatched bases: 13. CDR1 and CDR2 from the germline V gene are SGDLS and YYNGEE. CDR3 size: 19 residues. CDR3 sequence (DNA): TGTGCCAGCAGCGATCGGGTCCTAGCGGGATTTTGGAACACCGGGGAGCTGTTTTTT. Its translation: CASSDRVLAGFWNTGELFF.

The chain has TRBV15 and TRBJ1-5; tentatively, D is TRBD1 (5 bases). With 0 bases removed from V and 5 bases from J, the gap between germline ends came to 11 bases. This CDR3 spans 15 amino acids. The germline V gene has CDR1 LNHNV and CDR2 YYDKDF (reference sequence). CDR3 DNA sequence: TGTGCCACCAGCAGAGATAGTAACAGGTATCAGCCCCAGCATTTT. Protein: CATSRDSNRYQPQHF.

CDR3 in amino acids: CASSFTGASSGNTIYF. The CDR3 nucleotides are TGTGCCAGCAGCTTCACAGGGGCCTCCTCTGGAAACACCATATATTTT. V is TRBV7-9 and J is TRBJ1-3, with 7 bases lining up with TRBD1. Germline V gene sequence: CDR1 SEHNR, CDR2 FQNEAQ (reference sequence). J gave up 0 bases and V 3 bases, and 5 bases lay outside the gene matches. This CDR3 has 16 residues.

The chain joins TRBV9 to TRBJ2-1, with TRBD2 identical over 11 bases. This CDR3 is 19 amino acids long. V dropped 4 bases and J dropped 1; count of bases not matched to a gene: 13. The germline V gene has CDR1 SGDLS and CDR2 YYNGEE. The CDR3 DNA follows: TGTGCCAGCAGCTCCAGGGGGGGGACTAGCGGTTGGTCCTACAATGAGCAGTTCTTC. As protein: CASSSRGGTSGWSYNEQFF.

The chain joins TRBV9 to TRBJ2-5; D perhaps matches TRBD1 (5 bases). The V gene lost 0 bases and the J gene lost 1 base, with 13 bases spanning the gap. The CDR3 covers 16 residues. Per germline, CDR1 SGDLS and CDR2 YYNGEE. The CDR3 loop is CASSVADQGCQETQYF. The CDR3 DNA follows: TGTGCCAGCAGCGTAGCGGATCAGGGATGCCAAGAGACCCAGTACTTC.